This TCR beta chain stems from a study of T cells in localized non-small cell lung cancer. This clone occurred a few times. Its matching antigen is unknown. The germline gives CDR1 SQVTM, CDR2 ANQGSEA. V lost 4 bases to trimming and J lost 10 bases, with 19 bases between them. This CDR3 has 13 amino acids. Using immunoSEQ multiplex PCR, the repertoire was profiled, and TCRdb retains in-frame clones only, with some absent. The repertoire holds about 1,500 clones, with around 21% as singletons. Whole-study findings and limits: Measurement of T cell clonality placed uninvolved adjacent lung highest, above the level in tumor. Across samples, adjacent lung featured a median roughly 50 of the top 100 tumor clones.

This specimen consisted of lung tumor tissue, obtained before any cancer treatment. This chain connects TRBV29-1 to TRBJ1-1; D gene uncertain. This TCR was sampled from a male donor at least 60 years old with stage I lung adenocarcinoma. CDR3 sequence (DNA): TGCAGCGTTGTAAGCCCCCCGGGCAGTCGAGCTTTCTTT. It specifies CSVVSPPGSRAFF.